The clone carrying this TCR beta chain was detected only a few times. The CDR3 contains 15 residues. Germline CDR1 and CDR2: MNHEY and SMNVEV (reference sequence). Trimming removed 4 bases from V and 1 base from J, with 14 bases in between. This specimen belongs to a study of cytomegalovirus exposure and HLA in healthy donors. PCR involved 60 Vbeta and 13 Jbeta primers. Method: immunoSEQ multiplex PCR; TCRdb's copy keeps in-frame clones and lacks some. The sample lists approximately 35,000 clones, roughly 67% seen once, with around 9.1% in the top ten. This TCR was recovered from a man in his forties or fifties in good health and CMV-seropositive. The chain joins TRBV27 to TRBJ2-7, with D maybe TRBD1 (5 bases). Sequenced sample: PBMCs. The CDR3 coding sequence is TGTGCCAGCAGTTCGCGGACATCTTATTCCTACGAGCAGTACTTC. Its translation: CASSSRTSYSYEQYF.